This paragraph reports one T cell receptor beta chain. Its specificity is unknown. The method was immunoSEQ multiplex PCR; TCRdb's version includes in-frame clones alone and lacks a portion of them. The data contain tens of thousands of clones, 84% of them singletons. This sample is part of a study of identifying expanded T cells in peripheral blood. General study findings and limits: Differentially abundant clones: 0.95 to 1.5 between replicates, approximately 16 at around 14 days, 18 to 20 at four. Variance in clone template counts between roughly 2-week samples significantly increased with total template count across all healthy donors.

No infections or other immune events were documented during collection. From germline, CDR1 is SGHTS and CDR2 YDEGEE. J lost 0 bases, V lost 4 bases, and 14 bases had no gene match. There are 18 residues in the CDR3. Material: blood. The V and J genes are TRBV5-8 and TRBJ2-7, with 9 bases lining up with TRBD2. This clonotype was sampled from a person aged 18 to 75 in good health. The CDR3 nucleotides are TGTGCCAGCAGCCGAACCTCGCTTCTAGCGGGGTTCTCCTACGAGCAGTACTTC. Protein sequence: CASSRTSLLAGFSYEQYF.